This T cell receptor beta chain was captured in a study of blood T cell repertoires in COVID-19. Recovered participants had two consecutive negative NP/OP PCR tests, healthcare professional clearance, or symptom resolution. With V trimmed by 2 bases and J by 1 base, 6 bases remained unmatched. Germline CDR1 and CDR2: SGHRS and YFSETQ. The CDR3 runs to 16 residues. Method: immunoSEQ multiplex PCR; TCRdb's copy keeps in-frame clones and lacks some. The sample holds around 240,000 clones, 80% to 90% seen once. This rearrangement joins TRBV5-1 to TRBJ2-7, with 10 nucleotides matching TRBD1. The TCR was taken from a woman aged 50 to 65 who had recovered from COVID-19. Sequencing was carried out using PBMCs or T cells enriched from blood (not recorded which). The CDR3 nucleotides are TGCGCCAGCAGCTTCACTCCGGGACAGGGGTCCTACGAGCAGTACTTC. Its translation is CASSFTPGQGSYEQYF.